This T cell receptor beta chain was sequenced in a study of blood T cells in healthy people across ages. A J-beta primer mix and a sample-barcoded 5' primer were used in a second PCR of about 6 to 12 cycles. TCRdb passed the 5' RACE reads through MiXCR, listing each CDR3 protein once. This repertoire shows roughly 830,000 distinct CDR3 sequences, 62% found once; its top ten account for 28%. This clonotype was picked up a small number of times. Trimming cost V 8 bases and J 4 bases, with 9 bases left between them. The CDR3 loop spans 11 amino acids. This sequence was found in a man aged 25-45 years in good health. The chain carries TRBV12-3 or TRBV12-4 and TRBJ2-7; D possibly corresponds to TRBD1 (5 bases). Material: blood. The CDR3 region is CASWAGYEQYF. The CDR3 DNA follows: TGTGCCAGCTGGGCAGGGTACGAGCAGTACTTC.